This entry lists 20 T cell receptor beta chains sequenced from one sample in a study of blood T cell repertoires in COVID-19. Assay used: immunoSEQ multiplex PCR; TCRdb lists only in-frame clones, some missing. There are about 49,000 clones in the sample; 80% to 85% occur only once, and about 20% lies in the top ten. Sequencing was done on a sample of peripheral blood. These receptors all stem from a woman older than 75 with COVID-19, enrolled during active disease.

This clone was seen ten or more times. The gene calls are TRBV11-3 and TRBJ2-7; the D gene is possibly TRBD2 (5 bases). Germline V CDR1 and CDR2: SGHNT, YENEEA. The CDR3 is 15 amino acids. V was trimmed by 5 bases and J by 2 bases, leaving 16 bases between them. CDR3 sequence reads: CASSQGGFDTYEQYF. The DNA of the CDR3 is TGTGCCAGCAGCCAAGGCGGGTTTGACACCTACGAGCAGTACTTC.

The CDR3 sequence: CAWSRSSPEQYF. The CDR3 bases are TGTGCCTGGAGCCGTAGTTCCCCCGAGCAGTACTTC. The chain has TRBV30 and TRBJ2-7; the D is unclear. Germline V gene sequence: CDR1 GTSNPN, CDR2 SVGIG (reference sequence). The germline V and J ends were trimmed by 3 bases and 6 bases, with 12 bases remaining between them. The CDR3 covers 12 residues.

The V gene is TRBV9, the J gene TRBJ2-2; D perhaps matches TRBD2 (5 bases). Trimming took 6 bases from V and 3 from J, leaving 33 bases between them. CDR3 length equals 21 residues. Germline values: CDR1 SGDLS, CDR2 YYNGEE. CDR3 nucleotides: TGTGCCAGCACCCTAAGCGGAGACTTTGAGGCTATGCGTACTGACACCGGGGAGCTGTTTTTT. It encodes CASTLSGDFEAMRTDTGELFF.

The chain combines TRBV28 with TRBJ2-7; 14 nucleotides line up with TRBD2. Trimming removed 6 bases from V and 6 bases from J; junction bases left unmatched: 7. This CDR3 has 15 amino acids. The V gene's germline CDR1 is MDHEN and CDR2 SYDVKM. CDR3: CASRQGTSGSGEQYF. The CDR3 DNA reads TGTGCCAGCAGGCAAGGGACTAGCGGGAGCGGCGAGCAGTACTTC.

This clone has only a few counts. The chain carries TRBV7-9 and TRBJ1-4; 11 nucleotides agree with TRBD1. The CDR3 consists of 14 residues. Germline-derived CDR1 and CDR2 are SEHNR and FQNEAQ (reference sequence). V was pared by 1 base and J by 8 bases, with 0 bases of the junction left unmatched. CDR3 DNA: TGTGCCAGCAGCTTAGGGGACAGGGGGGAAAAACTGTTTTTT. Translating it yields CASSLGDRGEKLFF.

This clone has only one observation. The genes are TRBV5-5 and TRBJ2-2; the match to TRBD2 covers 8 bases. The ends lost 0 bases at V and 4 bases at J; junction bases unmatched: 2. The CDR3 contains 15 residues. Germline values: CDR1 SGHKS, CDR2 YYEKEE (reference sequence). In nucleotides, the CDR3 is TGTGCCAGCAGCTTGGACGGGAGGGCCACCGGGGAGCTGTTTTTT. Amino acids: CASSLDGRATGELFF.

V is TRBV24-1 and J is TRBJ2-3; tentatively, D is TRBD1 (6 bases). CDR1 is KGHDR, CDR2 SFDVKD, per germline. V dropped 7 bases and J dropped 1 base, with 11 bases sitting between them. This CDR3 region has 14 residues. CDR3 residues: CATSRGGGTDTQYF. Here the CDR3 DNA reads TGTGCCACCAGCAGGGGTGGGGGCACAGATACGCAGTATTTT.

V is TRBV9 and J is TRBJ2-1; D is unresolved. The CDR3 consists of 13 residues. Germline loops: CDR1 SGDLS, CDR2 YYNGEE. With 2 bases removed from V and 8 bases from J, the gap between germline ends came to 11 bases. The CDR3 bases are TGTGCCAGCAGCGTGAGGATCGACGATGAGCAGTTCTTC. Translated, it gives CASSVRIDDEQFF.

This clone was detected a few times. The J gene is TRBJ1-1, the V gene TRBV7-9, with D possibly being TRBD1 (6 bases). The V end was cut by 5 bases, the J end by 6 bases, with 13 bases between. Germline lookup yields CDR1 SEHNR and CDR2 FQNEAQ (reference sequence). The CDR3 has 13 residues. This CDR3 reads CASSITGFPEAFF. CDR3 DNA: TGTGCCAGCAGCATTACAGGGTTCCCTGAAGCTTTCTTT.

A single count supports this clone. The CDR3 here is CASSLALGTQNEKLFF. CDR3 DNA sequence: TGTGCCAGCAGCTTAGCCCTAGGGACACAGAATGAAAAACTGTTTTTT. This sequence joins TRBV7-2 and TRBJ1-4; TRBD1 is a possible D gene (6 bases). The CDR3 contains 16 residues. Germline loops: CDR1 SGHTA, CDR2 FQGNSA. Trimming shortened V by 0 bases and J by 5 bases, and 13 bases separated the two germline ends. The full variable domain, with the rest looked up from reference TRBV7-2 and TRBJ1-4, is GAGVSQSPSNKVTEKGKDVELRCDPISGHTALYWYRQSLGQGLEFLIYFQGNSAPDKSGLPSDRFSAERTGGSVSTLTIQRTQQEDSAVYLCASSLALGTQNEKLFFGSGTQLSVL.

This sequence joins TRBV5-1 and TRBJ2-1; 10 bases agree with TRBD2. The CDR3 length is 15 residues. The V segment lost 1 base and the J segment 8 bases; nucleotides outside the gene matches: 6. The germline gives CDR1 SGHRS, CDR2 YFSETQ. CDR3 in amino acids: CASSLSGRAIDEQFF. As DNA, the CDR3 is TGCGCCAGCAGCTTGAGCGGGAGGGCCATCGATGAGCAGTTCTTC.

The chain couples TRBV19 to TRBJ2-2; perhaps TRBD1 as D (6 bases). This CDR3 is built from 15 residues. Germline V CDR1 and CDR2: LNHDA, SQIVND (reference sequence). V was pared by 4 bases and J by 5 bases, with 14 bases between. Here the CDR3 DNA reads TGTGCCAGTAGTACCAATCCCGGACAGACCGGGGAGCTGTTTTTT. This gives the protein CASSTNPGQTGELFF.

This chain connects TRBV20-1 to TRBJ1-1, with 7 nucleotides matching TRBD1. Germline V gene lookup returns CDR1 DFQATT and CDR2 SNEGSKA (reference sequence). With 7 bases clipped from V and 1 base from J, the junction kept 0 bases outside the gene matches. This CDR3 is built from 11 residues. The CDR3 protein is CSGDRNTEAFF. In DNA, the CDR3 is TGCAGTGGGGACAGGAACACTGAAGCTTTCTTT.

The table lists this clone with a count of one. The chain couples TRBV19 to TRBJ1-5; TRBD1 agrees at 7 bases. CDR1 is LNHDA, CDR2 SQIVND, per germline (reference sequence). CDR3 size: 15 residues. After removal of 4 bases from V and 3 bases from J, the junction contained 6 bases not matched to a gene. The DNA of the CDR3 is TGTGCCAGTAGTAATACAGGGGCCCCCAATCAGCCCCAGCATTTT. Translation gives CASSNTGAPNQPQHF.

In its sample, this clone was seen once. CDR3 DNA: TGTGCCAGTAGTTCCACGGGGGGACACAGCAATCAGCCCCAGCATTTT. It specifies CASSSTGGHSNQPQHF. The chain links TRBV19 to TRBJ1-5; D is possibly TRBD1 (6 bases). The CDR3 is 16 amino acids. Looked up from germline, CDR1 is LNHDA and CDR2 is SQIVND (reference sequence). V lost 5 bases and J lost 1, with 15 bases in between.

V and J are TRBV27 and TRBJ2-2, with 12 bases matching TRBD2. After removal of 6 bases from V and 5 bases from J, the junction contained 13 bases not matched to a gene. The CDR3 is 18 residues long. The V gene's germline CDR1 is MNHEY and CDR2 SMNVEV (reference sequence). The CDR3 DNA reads TGTGCCAGCAGCCCAGGGGAGACTAGCGGGAGAAAAACCGGGGAGCTGTTTTTT. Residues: CASSPGETSGRKTGELFF.

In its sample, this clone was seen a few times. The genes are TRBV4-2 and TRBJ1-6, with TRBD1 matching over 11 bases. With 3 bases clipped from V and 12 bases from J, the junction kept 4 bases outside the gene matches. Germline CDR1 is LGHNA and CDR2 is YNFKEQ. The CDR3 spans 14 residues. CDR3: CASSQGQGEEPLHF. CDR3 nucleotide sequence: TGTGCCAGCAGCCAGGGACAGGGGGAAGAACCCCTCCACTTT.

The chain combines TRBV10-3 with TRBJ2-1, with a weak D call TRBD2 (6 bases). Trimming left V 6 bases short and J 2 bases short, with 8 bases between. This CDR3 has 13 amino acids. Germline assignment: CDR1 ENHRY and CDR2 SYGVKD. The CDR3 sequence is CAIRGTAYNEQFF. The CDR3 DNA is TGTGCCATCAGGGGGACTGCCTACAATGAGCAGTTCTTC.

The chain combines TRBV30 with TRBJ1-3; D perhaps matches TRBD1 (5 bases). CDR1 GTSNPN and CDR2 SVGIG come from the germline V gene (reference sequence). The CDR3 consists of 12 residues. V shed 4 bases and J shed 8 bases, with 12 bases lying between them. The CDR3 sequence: CAWTGRRDTIYF. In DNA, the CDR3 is TGTGCCTGGACAGGGCGTCGGGACACCATATATTTT.

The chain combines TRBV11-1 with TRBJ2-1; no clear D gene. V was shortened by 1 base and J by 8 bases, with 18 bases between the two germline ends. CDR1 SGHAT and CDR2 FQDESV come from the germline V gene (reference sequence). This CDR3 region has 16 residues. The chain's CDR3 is CASSLGSRLRLDEQFF. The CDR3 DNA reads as TGTGCCAGCAGCTTAGGCTCCAGGTTGCGCTTAGATGAGCAGTTCTTC.